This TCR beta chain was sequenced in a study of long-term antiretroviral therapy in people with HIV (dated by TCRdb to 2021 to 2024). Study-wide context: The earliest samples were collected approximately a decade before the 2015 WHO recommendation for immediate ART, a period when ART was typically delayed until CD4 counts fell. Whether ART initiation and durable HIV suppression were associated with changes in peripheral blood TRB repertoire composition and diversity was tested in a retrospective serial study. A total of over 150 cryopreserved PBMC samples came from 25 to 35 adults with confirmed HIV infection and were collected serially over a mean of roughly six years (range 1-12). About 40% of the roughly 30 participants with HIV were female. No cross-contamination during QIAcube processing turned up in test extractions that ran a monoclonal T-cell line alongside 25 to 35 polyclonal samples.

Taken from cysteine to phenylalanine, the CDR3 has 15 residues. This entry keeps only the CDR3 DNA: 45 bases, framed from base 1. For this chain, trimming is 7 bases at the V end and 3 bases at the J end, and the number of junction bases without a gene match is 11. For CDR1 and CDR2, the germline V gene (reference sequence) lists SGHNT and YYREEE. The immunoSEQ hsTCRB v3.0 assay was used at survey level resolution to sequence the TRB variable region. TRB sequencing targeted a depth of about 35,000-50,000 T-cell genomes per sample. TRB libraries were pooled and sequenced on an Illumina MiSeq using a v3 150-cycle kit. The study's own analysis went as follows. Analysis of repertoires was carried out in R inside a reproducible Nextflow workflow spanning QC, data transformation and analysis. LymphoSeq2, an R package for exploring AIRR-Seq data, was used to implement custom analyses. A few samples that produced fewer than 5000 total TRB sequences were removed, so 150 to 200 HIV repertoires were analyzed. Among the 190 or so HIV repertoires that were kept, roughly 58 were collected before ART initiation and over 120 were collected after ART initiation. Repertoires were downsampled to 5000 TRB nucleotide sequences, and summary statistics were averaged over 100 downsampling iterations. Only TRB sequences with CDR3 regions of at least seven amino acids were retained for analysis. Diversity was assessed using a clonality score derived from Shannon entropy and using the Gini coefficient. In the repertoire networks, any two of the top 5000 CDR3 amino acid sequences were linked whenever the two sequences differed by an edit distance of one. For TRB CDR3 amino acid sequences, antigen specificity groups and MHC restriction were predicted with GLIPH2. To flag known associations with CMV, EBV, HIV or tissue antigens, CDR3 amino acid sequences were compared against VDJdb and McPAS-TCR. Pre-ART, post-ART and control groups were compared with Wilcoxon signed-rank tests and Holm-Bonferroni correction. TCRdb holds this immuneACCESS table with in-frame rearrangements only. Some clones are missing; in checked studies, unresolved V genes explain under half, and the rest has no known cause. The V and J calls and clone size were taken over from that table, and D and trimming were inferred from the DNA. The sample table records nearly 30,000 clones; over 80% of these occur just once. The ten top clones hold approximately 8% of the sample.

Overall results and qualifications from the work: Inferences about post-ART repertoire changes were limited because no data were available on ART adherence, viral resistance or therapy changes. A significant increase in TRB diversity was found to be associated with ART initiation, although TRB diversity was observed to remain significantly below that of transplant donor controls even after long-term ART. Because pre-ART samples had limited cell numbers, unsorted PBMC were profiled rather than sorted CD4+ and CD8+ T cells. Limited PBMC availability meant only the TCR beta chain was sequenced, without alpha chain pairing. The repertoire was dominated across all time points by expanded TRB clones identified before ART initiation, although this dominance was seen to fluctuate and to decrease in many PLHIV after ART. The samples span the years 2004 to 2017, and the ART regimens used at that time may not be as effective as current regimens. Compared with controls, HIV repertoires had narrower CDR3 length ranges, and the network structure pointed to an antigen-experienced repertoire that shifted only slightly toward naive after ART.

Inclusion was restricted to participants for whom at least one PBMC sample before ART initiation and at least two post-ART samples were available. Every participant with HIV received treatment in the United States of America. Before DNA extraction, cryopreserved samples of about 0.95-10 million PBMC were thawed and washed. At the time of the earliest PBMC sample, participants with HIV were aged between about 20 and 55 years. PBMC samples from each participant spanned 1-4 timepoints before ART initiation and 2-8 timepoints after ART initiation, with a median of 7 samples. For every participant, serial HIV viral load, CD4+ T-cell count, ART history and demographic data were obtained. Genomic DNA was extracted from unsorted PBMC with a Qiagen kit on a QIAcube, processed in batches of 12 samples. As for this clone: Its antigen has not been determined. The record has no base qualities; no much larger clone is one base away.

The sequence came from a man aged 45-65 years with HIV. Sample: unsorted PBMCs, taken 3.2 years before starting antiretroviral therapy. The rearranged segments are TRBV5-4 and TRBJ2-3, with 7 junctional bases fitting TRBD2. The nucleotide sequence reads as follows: TGTGCCAGCCGGGCCCAAGCGGGGTCTACAGATACGCAGTATTTT. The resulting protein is CASRAQAGSTDTQYF.